Listed below are T cell receptor beta chains from one sample, sequenced in a study of blood T cell repertoires in COVID-19. Measured with immunoSEQ multiplex PCR; TCRdb has only the in-frame clones, and not every one. This sample has 52,000 or so clones; about nine tenths occur once, and the top ten carry 2.5% to 3%. The sequenced sample was peripheral blood. These receptors were collected from a man of 80 years or more with acute or convalescent COVID-19. The CDR3 runs from the conserved cysteine through the conserved F or W. Fields, in order: CDR3 protein, CDR3 DNA, D gene, V gene, J gene. The D gene is left open where the match is weak.

CDR3aa: CAWSEQGGQPQHF; CDR3nt: TGTGCCTGGAGTGAGCAGGGAGGGCAGCCCCAGCATTTT; d_gene: -; v_gene: TRBV30; j_gene: TRBJ1-5
CDR3aa: CASSPHRGAYEQYF; CDR3nt: TGTGCCAGCAGCCCCCATCGGGGAGCCTACGAGCAGTACTTC; d_gene: -; v_gene: TRBV11-2; j_gene: TRBJ2-7
CDR3aa: CASSPQTSGGDGYF; CDR3nt: TGTGCCAGCTCACCACAAACTAGCGGGGGTGACGGGTATTTT; d_gene: TRBD2; v_gene: TRBV18; j_gene: TRBJ2-3
CDR3aa: CASSQEGGRGKLFF; CDR3nt: TGTGCCAGCAGCCAAGAAGGAGGGCGAGGAAAACTGTTTTTT; d_gene: -; v_gene: TRBV14; j_gene: TRBJ1-4
CDR3aa: CASRAVGEHTEAFF; CDR3nt: TGTGCCAGCAGGGCGGTAGGGGAACACACTGAAGCTTTCTTT; d_gene: -; v_gene: TRBV6-5; j_gene: TRBJ1-1
CDR3aa: CASSAGGSSNQPQHF; CDR3nt: TGTGCCAGCAGCGCCGGGGGGAGTAGCAATCAGCCCCAGCATTTT; d_gene: -; v_gene: TRBV9; j_gene: TRBJ1-5
CDR3aa: CASSISAGMLETQYF; CDR3nt: TGTGCCAGTAGTATCTCGGCCGGGATGTTGGAGACCCAGTACTTC; d_gene: -; v_gene: TRBV19; j_gene: TRBJ2-5
CDR3aa: CAAGRGTGELFF; CDR3nt: TGTGCTGCAGGGCGTGGCACCGGGGAGCTGTTTTTT; d_gene: -; v_gene: TRBV5-5; j_gene: TRBJ2-2
CDR3aa: CASSPRTGNTEAFF; CDR3nt: TGTGCCAGCAGCCCGAGGACAGGGAACACTGAAGCTTTCTTT; d_gene: TRBD1; v_gene: TRBV11-2; j_gene: TRBJ1-1
CDR3aa: CASSLYSEQFF; CDR3nt: TGTGCCAGCAGCCTCTACAGTGAGCAGTTCTTC; d_gene: -; v_gene: TRBV3-1/TRBV3-2; j_gene: TRBJ2-1
CDR3aa: CASSGQGLNSPLHF; CDR3nt: TGTGCCAGCAGTGGGCAGGGCCTTAATTCACCCCTCCACTTT; d_gene: -; v_gene: TRBV25-1; j_gene: TRBJ1-6
CDR3aa: CASSQARGQVSTNEKLFF; CDR3nt: TGTGCCAGCAGCCAAGCCCGGGGACAGGTGTCAACTAATGAAAAACTGTTTTTT; d_gene: TRBD1; v_gene: TRBV3-1/TRBV3-2; j_gene: TRBJ1-4
CDR3aa: CASRRTGTYEQYF; CDR3nt: TGTGCCAGCAGGCGTACAGGGACCTACGAGCAGTACTTC; d_gene: -; v_gene: TRBV6-5; j_gene: TRBJ2-7
CDR3aa: CAKNYGTSRGYTF; CDR3nt: TGTGCCAAAAACTACGGAACTTCACGGGGCTACACCTTC; d_gene: -; v_gene: TRBV2; j_gene: TRBJ1-2
CDR3aa: CASSLSGGAMETQYF; CDR3nt: TGCGCCAGCAGCTTGAGCGGGGGGGCGATGGAGACCCAGTACTTC; d_gene: TRBD2; v_gene: TRBV5-1; j_gene: TRBJ2-5